A selection of T cell receptor beta chains follows, all from one sample in a study of identical twins. TCRdb re-called the 5' RACE reads through MiXCR, storing one row per CDR3 protein. This sample yields roughly 1.6 million distinct CDR3 sequences, of which about 30% are seen a single time; approximately 0.29% belongs to the top ten. The sample was cord blood. The receptors were sampled from a newborn girl in good health. The conserved cysteine and the conserved F or W are not part of the CDR3 here.

V	J	CDR3
TRBV5-1	TRBJ2-7	ASSRTVLYEQY
TRBV27	NA	ASSLRTSGTYNEQY
TRBV20-1	TRBJ2-7	SARDLQGGYEQY
TRBV28	TRBJ1-2	ASAGPGTPYGYT
TRBV5-5	TRBJ1-4	ASSLGPGLFNEKLF
TRBV5-1	TRBJ1-2	ASSFGRPINYGYT
TRBV28	TRBJ2-5	ASSFNGQGETQY
TRBV7-9	TRBJ2-7	ASSLAKEREILSYEQY
TRBV7-6	TRBJ1-5	ASSPGGGFRNQPQH
TRBV10-3	TRBJ2-5	AISESSFPIQETQY
TRBV20-1	TRBJ2-1	SARSSGLYNEQF
TRBV24-1	TRBJ1-1	ATRGQGPNTEAF
TRBV3-1	TRBJ2-7	ASRAGRRETYEQY
TRBV6-1	TRBJ2-1	ASREPVGSYYNEQF
TRBV6-6	TRBJ2-2	ASGGSSTGELF
TRBV13	TRBJ2-7	ASSVSDRDYEQY
TRBV15	TRBJ1-5	ATRGTFSGNQPQH
TRBV5-1	TRBJ2-1	ASSLAGQSSYNEQF
TRBV10-3	TRBJ1-2	AISGDTNYGYT
TRBV5-1	TRBJ2-3	ASSLTSGVPSSTDTQY
TRBV6-8	TRBJ2-3	ASSYLVGGRGHGDTQY
TRBV20-1	TRBJ2-1	SARDATGASYNEQF
TRBV13	TRBJ2-2	ASREYYTGELF
TRBV27	TRBJ2-7	ASSSTSGRARLYEQY
TRBV28	TRBJ2-2	ASGLAGGTGELF
TRBV12-3/TRBV12-4	TRBJ2-2	ASSAFDTGELF
TRBV10-3	TRBJ2-7	AISSSGRTYNEQY
TRBV18	TRBJ2-3	ASSPNRGDKSTDTQY
TRBV5-6	TRBJ2-1	ASSLELADSYNEQF
TRBV20-1	TRBJ1-6	SASNQGFNSPLH
TRBV28	TRBJ2-2	ASSLWTQANTGELF
TRBV6-1	TRBJ1-5	ASQKQGDQPQH
TRBV3-1	TRBJ1-1	ASSQFPGQVMNTEAF
TRBV28	TRBJ2-7	ASGPFRTGLSYEQY
TRBV20-1	TRBJ2-7	SAIDNYSYEQY
TRBV9	TRBJ2-3	ASSLAGRPTTDTQY
TRBV20-1	TRBJ2-4	SAKTGAKNIQY
TRBV20-1	TRBJ2-7	SAKDSGYSYEQY
TRBV27	TRBJ1-4	ASSPPRPGREKLF
TRBV5-3	TRBJ2-3	ARSLGVITDTQY
TRBV7-9	TRBJ1-2	ASSPRTGGGYYGYT
TRBV12-3/TRBV12-4	TRBJ2-7	ASSFGEISYEQY
TRBV6-5	TRBJ1-5	ASSPTVDQPQH
TRBV7-9	TRBJ2-3	ARDVLDRNTDTQY
TRBV7-9	TRBJ2-3	ASRTGPDTQY
TRBV11-2	TRBJ1-6	ASSLGDIRSYNSHLH
TRBV9	TRBJ2-4	AGSSTGGLAGAGGNIQY
TRBV4-2	TRBJ1-4	ASSQDPRGQSNEKLF
TRBV6-1	TRBJ2-1	ASSEEGPPRRETQF
TRBV5-1	TRBJ1-5	ASSFRPMGFSNQPQH
TRBV28	TRBJ2-5	ASSPPGTGGETQY
TRBV7-2	TRBJ2-5	ASSFRETSVDEQY
TRBV20-1	TRBJ1-6	SAPKPDSSYNSPLH